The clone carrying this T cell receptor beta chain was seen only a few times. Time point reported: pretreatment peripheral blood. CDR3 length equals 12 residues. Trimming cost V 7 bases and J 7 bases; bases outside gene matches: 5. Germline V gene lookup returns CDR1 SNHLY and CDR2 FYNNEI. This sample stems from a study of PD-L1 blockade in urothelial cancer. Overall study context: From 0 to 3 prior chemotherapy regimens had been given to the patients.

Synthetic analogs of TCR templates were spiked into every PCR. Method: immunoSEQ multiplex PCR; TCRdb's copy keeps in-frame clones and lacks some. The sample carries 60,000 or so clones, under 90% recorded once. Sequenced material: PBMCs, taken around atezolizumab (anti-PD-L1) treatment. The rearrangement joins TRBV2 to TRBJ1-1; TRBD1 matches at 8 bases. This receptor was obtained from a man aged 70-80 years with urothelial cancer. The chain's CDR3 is CASNGDRLEAFF. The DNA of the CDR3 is TGTGCCAGCAATGGGGACAGGCTTGAAGCTTTCTTT.